This T cell receptor beta chain stems from a study of beta chain features in type 1 diabetes. The wider study: Examination spanned fewer than 140,000,000 sorted cells from all samples.

As every portion of the isolated RNA was reverse transcribed, the sequencing read expressed TCRB transcripts. The data were produced by immunoSEQ multiplex PCR, yet TCRdb's version contains in-frame clones alone and is incomplete. The table lists around 350,000 clones, roughly 12% of them singletons, with 0.017% in the top ten. In germline, CDR1 is MDHEN, CDR2 SYDVKM. CDR3 length equals 16 residues. V lost 1 base and J lost 8; bases outside the gene matches: 4. A remark on this clone: Its target is unknown.

Study results and caveats: For Type 1 diabetes patients, all four CD4+ subsets carried TCRB CDR3s that were moderately but significantly shorter.

Sorted populations all had greater than 98% purity. The rearrangement uses TRBV28 and TRBJ2-1, with 14 positions matching TRBD2. Sequencing used naive CD4+ T cells from blood. This TCR came from a man younger than 35 in good health. The CDR3 nucleotides read TGTGCCAGCAGTTTATTAGGGACTAGCGGGAGTTATGAGCAGTTCTTC. The encoded protein is CASSLLGTSGSYEQFF.